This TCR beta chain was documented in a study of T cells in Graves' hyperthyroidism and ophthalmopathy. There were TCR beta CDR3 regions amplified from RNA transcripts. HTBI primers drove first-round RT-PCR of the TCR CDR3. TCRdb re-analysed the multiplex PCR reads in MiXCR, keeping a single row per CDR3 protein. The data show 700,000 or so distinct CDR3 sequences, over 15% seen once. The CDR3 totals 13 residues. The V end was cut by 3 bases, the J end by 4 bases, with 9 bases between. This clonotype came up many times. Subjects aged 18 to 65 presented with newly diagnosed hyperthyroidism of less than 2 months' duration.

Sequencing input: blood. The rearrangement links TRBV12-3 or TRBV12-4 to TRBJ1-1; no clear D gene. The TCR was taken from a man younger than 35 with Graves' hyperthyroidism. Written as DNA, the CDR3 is TGTGCCAGCAGTTTGGTCCTTTCCACTGAAGCTTTCTTT. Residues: CASSLVLSTEAFF.